These 14 T cell receptor beta chains were sequenced from one sample in a study of brain T cells in children with intractable seizures. Clones were sequenced by immunoSEQ multiplex PCR, and TCRdb holds only the in-frame ones, with some missing. The table includes roughly 64,000 clones, more than 95% detected once. The specimen comprised peripheral blood, sampled at surgery. Every receptor here comes from a boy less than two years old with focal cortical dysplasia and intractable seizures.

This chain joins TRBV4-2 and TRBJ2-7, with D possibly TRBD1 on 5 matching bases. CDR1 is LGHNA, CDR2 YNFKEQ, per germline. Trimming stripped 2 bases from V and 4 bases from J, with 12 bases between. CDR3 size: 14 residues. This CDR3 reads CASSQPLGAYEQYF. In nucleotides, the CDR3 is TGTGCCAGCAGCCAACCTCTTGGGGCATACGAGCAGTACTTC.

This clone appeared a single time. This chain links TRBV10-3 with TRBJ2-5, with 7 nucleotides matching TRBD2. CDR3 length equals 16 residues. Germline trimming cut 3 bases from V and 0 bases from J; bases unmatched to any gene: 7. Germline V lookup: CDR1 ENHRY, CDR2 SYGVKD. In DNA, the CDR3 is TGTGCCATCAGTGAAGGTAGTAGCGGGTACCAAGAGACCCAGTACTTC. Residues: CAISEGSSGYQETQYF.

This rearrangement joins TRBV7-6 to TRBJ2-6; no reliable D call. Germline assignment: CDR1 SGHVS and CDR2 FNYEAQ. V was pared by 9 bases and J by 0 bases, with 27 bases between. The CDR3 contains 20 residues. CDR3 coding DNA: TGTGCCAGGGGTCTCCGAGGTCAGACCACCACCCGCTCTGGGGCCAACGTCCTGACTTTC. Amino acids: CARGLRGQTTTRSGANVLTF.

This sequence joins TRBV18 and TRBJ2-7; D assignment may be TRBD1 or TRBD2 (5 bases each). The V and J ends lost 2 bases and 0 bases respectively, with 11 bases between them. Germline lookup yields CDR1 KGHSH and CDR2 LQKENI. CDR3 length: 15 residues. In nucleotides, the CDR3 is TGTGCCAGCTCACCAAGGGCAGGGAGCTCCTACGAGCAGTACTTC. The encoded protein is CASSPRAGSSYEQYF.

The chain links TRBV19 to TRBJ1-2; tentatively, D is TRBD1 (5 bases). Germline V gene lookup returns CDR1 LNHDA and CDR2 SQIVND (reference sequence). This CDR3 contains 15 residues. V was pared by 3 bases and J by 6 bases, with 17 bases between. CDR3 residues: CASSIDRAITHGYTF. Written as DNA, the CDR3 is TGTGCCAGTAGTATCGACAGAGCTATAACTCATGGCTACACCTTC.

V usage is TRBV4-1 and J usage is TRBJ2-5; D may be TRBD2 (5 bases). Germline V gene sequence: CDR1 MGHRA, CDR2 YSYEKL. The CDR3 contains 17 residues. Trimming shortened V by 4 bases and J by 4 bases, and 22 bases separated the two germline ends. The CDR3 coding sequence is TGCGCCAGCAGCCGCACTCCCGGACTTAGGTCCCGAGAGACCCAGTACTTC. It translates to CASSRTPGLRSRETQYF.

The genes are TRBV6-5 and TRBJ2-1, with D tentatively TRBD1 (6 bases). V was trimmed by 5 bases and J by 3 bases, leaving 14 bases between them. Per the germline V gene, CDR1 is MNHEY and CDR2 is SVGAGI. The CDR3 sequence is 15 residues long. Here the CDR3 reads CASSPTGGSYNEQFF. CDR3 DNA sequence: TGTGCCAGCAGTCCGACAGGTGGGAGCTACAATGAGCAGTTCTTC.

The chain carries TRBV7-3 and TRBJ2-7; D is unclear. The CDR3 extends over 13 amino acids. Germline CDR1 SGHTA, CDR2 FQGTGA. V lost 3 bases, J lost 2 bases, and 8 bases lay in between. CDR3 region: CASSFQDPYEQYF. The CDR3 coding sequence is TGTGCCAGCAGCTTTCAGGACCCCTACGAGCAGTACTTC.

This clone has only one observation. This sequence joins TRBV7-6 and TRBJ2-7; 7 nucleotides line up with TRBD1. There are 15 residues in the CDR3. The germline V gene encodes CDR1 SGHVS and CDR2 FNYEAQ. V lost 4 bases to trimming and J lost 5 bases; unmatched junction nucleotides: 11. CDR3 loop: CASSSTTGRFNEQYF. The CDR3 nucleotides read TGTGCCAGCAGCTCAACGACAGGGCGCTTCAACGAGCAGTACTTC.

This rearrangement joins TRBV27 to TRBJ1-5; 10 nucleotides agree with TRBD1. In germline, CDR1 is MNHEY, CDR2 SMNVEV (reference sequence). This CDR3 spans 17 amino acids. The V gene end was trimmed by 6 bases and the J gene end by 0 bases; junction bases not matched to a gene: 8. CDR3: CASSRTGGEYSNQPQHF. CDR3 nucleotides: TGTGCCAGCAGCCGGACAGGGGGGGAGTATAGCAATCAGCCCCAGCATTTT.

The J gene is TRBJ2-5, the V gene TRBV4-1, with D possibly being TRBD1 or TRBD2 (6 bases each). Per germline, CDR1 MGHRA and CDR2 YSYEKL. Trimming took off 4 bases at V and 2 bases at J, with 17 bases between the two ends. The CDR3 has 16 amino acids. The CDR3 DNA follows: TGCGCCAGCAGCCGGATGGTGGGGGGCCCACAAGAGACCCAGTACTTC. Translated: CASSRMVGGPQETQYF.

The count of this clone is one. The chain carries TRBV3-1 (or the pseudogene TRBV3-2) and TRBJ1-2; no clear D. This CDR3 is built from 15 residues. V was shortened by 0 bases and J by 1 base, with 9 bases between the two germline ends. Germline V gene data show CDR1 as LGHDT and CDR2 as YNNKEL (reference sequence). CDR3 sequence reads: CASSQESSLNYGYTF. The DNA of the CDR3 is TGTGCCAGCAGCCAAGAATCCAGCCTTAACTATGGCTACACCTTC.

The chain couples TRBV19 to TRBJ1-1; D is undetermined. Germline assignment: CDR1 LNHDA and CDR2 SQIVND (reference sequence). Trimming took 4 bases from V and 1 from J, leaving 13 bases between them. CDR3 length: 15 amino acids. CDR3 loop: CASSTPYEPNTEAFF. The CDR3 bases are TGTGCCAGTAGTACCCCTTACGAGCCGAACACTGAAGCTTTCTTT.

V gene TRBV19 combines with J gene TRBJ1-3; no definite D call. Trimming shortened V by 3 bases and J by 3 bases, and 9 bases separated the two germline ends. The CDR3 length is 14 residues. The germline CDR1 and CDR2 sequences are LNHDA and SQIVND (reference sequence). In DNA form, the CDR3 reads TGTGCCAGTAGTATTTCGGCAGTTGGAAACACCATATATTTT. Protein sequence: CASSISAVGNTIYF.